The 22 T cell receptor beta chains in this list originate from one sample, sequenced in a study of cytomegalovirus exposure and HLA in healthy donors. Primers: 60 Vbeta forward and 13 Jbeta reverse. Assay used: immunoSEQ multiplex PCR; TCRdb lists only in-frame clones, some missing. Of 35,000 to 50,000 clones listed, almost 70% are singletons. The sample taken for sequencing was PBMCs. Receptors were obtained from a man aged 35 to 55 in good health and CMV-seronegative.

The chain employs TRBV4-3 and TRBJ1-4; D not resolved. V was shortened by 0 bases and J by 6 bases, with 8 bases between the two germline ends. This CDR3 spans 14 amino acids. In germline, CDR1 is LGHNA, CDR2 YSLEER. CDR3 DNA: TGCGCCAGCAGCCAAGATTCCGGGGATGAAAAACTGTTTTTT. Amino acid sequence: CASSQDSGDEKLFF.

V gene TRBV25-1 combines with J gene TRBJ1-3; possible D gene TRBD1, 6 bases. The CDR3 length is 13 residues. From germline, CDR1 is MGHDK and CDR2 SYGVNS. V dropped 5 bases and J dropped 11 bases, with 16 bases sitting between them. CDR3 protein: CASSRAGEIAIYF. The CDR3 DNA sequence: TGTGCCAGCAGTAGGGCAGGGGAAATCGCCATATATTTT.

The V and J genes are TRBV5-4 and TRBJ2-5, with D possibly being TRBD1 (5 bases). CDR3 length equals 15 residues. V dropped 5 bases and J dropped 0 bases, with 14 bases sitting between them. The germline gives CDR1 SGHNT, CDR2 YYREEE (reference sequence). The CDR3 is CASSKDTLYQETQYF. The CDR3 DNA is TGTGCCAGCAGTAAGGACACCTTGTACCAAGAGACCCAGTACTTC.

The CDR3 region is CASSQDGQGFGYGYTF. CDR3 coding DNA: TGTGCCAGCAGCCAAGACGGGCAGGGCTTCGGCTATGGCTACACCTTC. The chain couples TRBV4-2 to TRBJ1-2, with TRBD1 as a possible D gene (5 bases). This CDR3 comprises 16 residues. CDR1 is LGHNA, CDR2 YNFKEQ, per germline. The V end lost 0 bases, the J end lost 4 bases, and 15 bases lay between the germline ends.

CDR3 sequence reads: CASSTTRDEQYF. CDR3 sequence (DNA): TGTGCCAGCTCGACGACTCGTGACGAGCAGTACTTC. The genes are TRBV27 and TRBJ2-7; D is ambiguous. The CDR3 spans 12 residues. The V end lost 8 bases, the J end lost 5 bases, and 13 bases lay between the germline ends. Germline V CDR1 and CDR2: MNHEY, SMNVEV (reference sequence).

By sample share, this clone is large. The V gene is TRBV5-1, the J gene TRBJ1-1, with D perhaps TRBD1 (6 bases). V was pared by 1 base and J by 1 base, with 17 bases between. Germline loops: CDR1 SGHRS, CDR2 YFSETQ. The CDR3 contains 17 residues. CDR3 amino acids: CASSLIYGGAGNTEAFF. In nucleotides, the CDR3 is TGCGCCAGCAGCTTGATTTATGGGGGCGCGGGGAACACTGAAGCTTTCTTT.

The chain joins TRBV27 to TRBJ2-2; the D is unclear. This CDR3 is built from 14 residues. CDR1 is MNHEY and CDR2 is SMNVEV in the germline V gene (reference sequence). V gave up 5 bases and J gave up 1 base, with 8 bases separating them. CDR3 protein: CASSAHRNTGELFF. CDR3 in DNA: TGTGCCAGCAGTGCACACAGGAACACCGGGGAGCTGTTTTTT.

J is TRBJ2-4 and V is TRBV19; 8 nucleotides line up with TRBD1. This CDR3 is 14 amino acids long. J gave up 10 bases and V 6 bases, and 11 bases lay outside the gene matches. Germline lookup yields CDR1 LNHDA and CDR2 SQIVND (reference sequence). The CDR3 reads CASSPGTGSTIQYF. In DNA, the CDR3 is TGTGCCAGTAGCCCAGGGACAGGTTCCACTATTCAGTACTTC.

The chain carries TRBV5-4 and TRBJ1-1; D perhaps matches TRBD1 (5 bases). Trimming left V 3 bases short and J 0 bases short, with 12 bases between. The germline V gene has CDR1 SGHNT and CDR2 YYREEE (reference sequence). The CDR3 runs to 15 residues. CDR3 sequence (DNA): TGTGCCAGCAGCTCCGGCGTGGGGCTGAACACTGAAGCTTTCTTT. It translates to CASSSGVGLNTEAFF.

V gene TRBV27 combines with J gene TRBJ1-1; 7 positions match TRBD1. The CDR3 consists of 15 residues. Germline CDR1 and CDR2: MNHEY and SMNVEV (reference sequence). The V segment lost 0 bases and the J segment 5 bases; nucleotides outside the gene matches: 6. DNA for the CDR3: TGTGCCAGCAGTTTATCCCCTGGGACAGCAACTGAAGCTTTCTTT. Translated, it gives CASSLSPGTATEAFF.

V usage is TRBV6-5 and J usage is TRBJ1-6, with 8 bases that match TRBD1. Losses at the gene ends were 2 bases for V and 5 bases for J; bases not matched to a gene: 2. This CDR3 contains 15 residues. Germline V CDR1 and CDR2: MNHEY, SVGAGI. CDR3 nucleotides: TGTGCCAGCAGTTACGGCAGGGGGCATAATTCACCCCTCCACTTT. This sequence encodes CASSYGRGHNSPLHF.

The rearrangement joins TRBV29-1 to TRBJ1-2; no reliable D call. CDR1 is SQVTM, CDR2 ANQGSEA, per germline. V was pared by 7 bases and J by 2 bases, with 11 bases between. The CDR3 has 12 residues. The CDR3 sequence: CSAETVNYGYTF. The DNA for the CDR3 is TGCAGCGCCGAAACAGTAAACTATGGCTACACCTTC.

The chain joins TRBV11-2 to TRBJ2-7; D remains ambiguous. Germline V gene data show CDR1 as SGHAT and CDR2 as FQNNGV. V was clipped by 5 bases and J by 3 bases, with 8 bases between them. The CDR3 spans 12 residues. DNA for the CDR3: TGTGCCAGCAGCCGCATTAGCTACGAGCAGTACTTC. Amino acid sequence: CASSRISYEQYF.

This chain joins TRBV7-6 and TRBJ2-5, with D hard to call. V lost 0 bases and J 7 bases, leaving 3 bases between the germline ends. The germline gives CDR1 SGHVS, CDR2 FNYEAQ. The CDR3 spans 11 residues. The CDR3 is CASSLAGTQYF. The CDR3 DNA reads TGTGCCAGCAGCTTAGCCGGGACCCAGTACTTC.

V gene TRBV10-3 combines with J gene TRBJ2-6, with TRBD2 identical over 8 bases. The ends lost 8 bases at V and 0 bases at J; junction bases unmatched: 18. The CDR3 runs 20 residues. CDR1 and CDR2 (germline): ENHRY, SYGVKD. The CDR3 DNA is TGTGCCATCGGGGGAAGTGCTAGCGGGTCCCCTTACTCTGGGGCCAACGTCCTGACTTTC. Translating it yields CAIGGSASGSPYSGANVLTF.

This chain joins TRBV4-1 and TRBJ1-2; 9 bases align to TRBD1. V was pared by 0 bases and J by 5 bases, with 10 bases of the junction left unmatched. Germline CDR1 is MGHRA and CDR2 is YSYEKL. CDR3 length equals 17 residues. Here the CDR3 reads CASSQEWDRVVEYGYTF. Here the CDR3 DNA reads TGCGCCAGCAGCCAAGAGTGGGACAGGGTCGTTGAGTATGGCTACACCTTC.

DNA of the CDR3: TGTGCCAGCAGTGTCAGGACAGCTAACACTGAAGCTTTCTTT. It translates to CASSVRTANTEAFF. This chain connects TRBV2 to TRBJ1-1; perhaps TRBD1 as D (6 bases). V shed 4 bases and J shed 2 bases, with 11 bases lying between them. This CDR3 contains 14 residues. CDR1 SNHLY and CDR2 FYNNEI come from the germline V gene.

V and J are TRBV30 and TRBJ2-7; 7 bases agree with TRBD2. The V segment lost 1 base and the J segment 0 bases; nucleotides outside the gene matches: 9. The CDR3 is 16 residues long. Germline CDR1 reads GTSNPN; CDR2 reads SVGIG (reference sequence). The CDR3 DNA follows: TGTGCCTGGAGTGACGGGAGCGGGGTCCACTCCTACGAGCAGTACTTC. Translation: CAWSDGSGVHSYEQYF.

This chain joins TRBV30 and TRBJ2-3; maybe TRBD1 (6 bases). The CDR3 runs 13 residues. The germline V gene has CDR1 GTSNPN and CDR2 SVGIG (reference sequence). Trimming removed 2 bases from V and 6 bases from J, with 12 bases in between. The CDR3 region has the DNA TGTGCCTGGAGTACAGGGATTCGGGATACGCAGTATTTT. This encodes CAWSTGIRDTQYF.

This clone occurred a few times. The chain links TRBV15 to TRBJ2-5; 7 nucleotides agree with TRBD1. Germline V gene data show CDR1 as LNHNV and CDR2 as YYDKDF (reference sequence). V was pared by 0 bases and J by 5 bases, with 9 bases of the junction left unmatched. This CDR3 has 16 amino acids. The CDR3 is CATSRDRVGGWETQYF. The CDR3 nucleotides are TGTGCCACCAGCAGAGATCGAGTAGGGGGCTGGGAGACCCAGTACTTC. The whole variable domain, filled in from reference TRBV15 and TRBJ2-5, reads DAMVIQNPRYQVTQFGKPVTLSCSQTLNHNVMYWYQQKSSQAPKLLFHYYDKDFNNEADTPDNFQSRRPNTSFCFLDIRSPGLGDTAMYLCATSRDRVGGWETQYFGPGTRLLVL.

This chain joins TRBV15 and TRBJ2-5, with 7 bases identical to TRBD1. Germline V gene lookup returns CDR1 LNHNV and CDR2 YYDKDF (reference sequence). V trimming: 3 bases; J trimming: 5 bases; junction bases outside the gene matches: 6. This CDR3 contains 14 residues. The CDR3 DNA is TGTGCCACCAGCAGGGGACAGCGATCGGAGACCCAGTACTTC. Translated, it gives CATSRGQRSETQYF.

As DNA, the CDR3 is TGTGCCAGCAGCTTAATGGCCACAGGGTCCCACGAGCAGTACTTC. It translates to CASSLMATGSHEQYF. The rearrangement joins TRBV7-2 to TRBJ2-7; TRBD1 might be the D (6 bases). This CDR3 has 15 amino acids. The V and J ends lost 2 bases and 5 bases respectively, with 16 bases between them. CDR1 and CDR2 (germline): SGHTA, FQGNSA.